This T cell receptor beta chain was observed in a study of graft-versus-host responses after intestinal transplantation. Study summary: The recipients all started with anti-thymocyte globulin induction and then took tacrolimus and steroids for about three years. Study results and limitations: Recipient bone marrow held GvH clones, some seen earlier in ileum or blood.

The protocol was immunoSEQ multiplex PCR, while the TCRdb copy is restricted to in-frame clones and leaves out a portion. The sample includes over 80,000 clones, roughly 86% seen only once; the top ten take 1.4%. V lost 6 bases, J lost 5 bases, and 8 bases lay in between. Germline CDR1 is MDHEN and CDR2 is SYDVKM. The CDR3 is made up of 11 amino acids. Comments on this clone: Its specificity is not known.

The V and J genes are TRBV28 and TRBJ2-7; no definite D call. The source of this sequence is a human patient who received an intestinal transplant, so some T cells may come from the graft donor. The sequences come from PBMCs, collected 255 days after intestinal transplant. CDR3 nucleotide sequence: TGTGCCAGCAGCCCCAGGAACGAGCAGTACTTC. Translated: CASSPRNEQYF.